Listed below are T cell receptor beta chains from one sample, sequenced in a study of CD8 T cells in ankylosing spondylitis. From the 5' RACE reads, TCRdb called clonotypes with MiXCR, one entry per CDR3 protein. The sample includes some 340,000 distinct CDR3 sequences, under 15% seen only once; the top ten take 0.95% to 1.4%. Source material: blood, either unsorted or a sorted T cell fraction (not recorded which). All receptors come from a male donor with ankylosing spondylitis or in good health (not recorded which). The CDR3 runs from the conserved cysteine through the conserved F or W. The D gene is left open where the match is weak. Size values are once, few and many counts, or a class for expanded clones, and some rows have none.

J gene,clone size,V gene,D gene,CDR3 DNA,CDR3 protein
TRBJ1-4,few,TRBV5-1,.,TGCGCCAGCAGCTTTGAAGCGGCAACAACTAATGAAAAACTGTTTTTT,CASSFEAATTNEKLFF
TRBJ2-5,few,TRBV5-1,TRBD2,TGCGCCAGCAGCTTGGCAGGGACTAGCGGTAGAGAGACCCAGTACTTC,CASSLAGTSGRETQYF
TRBJ1-4,few,TRBV18,.,TGTGCCAGCTCACCAGTGGGGATCAGGGGAAATGAAAAACTGTTTTTT,CASSPVGIRGNEKLFF
TRBJ2-7,few,TRBV11-2,.,TGTGCCAGCAGCTCCGGCCCTTCTTACGAGCAGTACTTC,CASSSGPSYEQYF
TRBJ2-1,.,TRBV5-5,TRBD2,TGTGCCAGCAGCTTGGTTTCTCAGCGGGGATTGAGTCCGTTCTTC,CASSLVSQRGLSPFF
TRBJ2-5,.,TRBV7-8,.,TGTGCCAGCAGCTTGCCGCTCCGGCGAGAGACCCAGTACTTC,CASSLPLRRETQYF
TRBJ1-5,few,TRBV20-1,.,TGCAGTGCTAGACAGCGTTACGGTAGCAATCAGCCCCAGCATTTT,CSARQRYGSNQPQHF
TRBJ1-1,few,TRBV9,TRBD1,TGTGCCAGCACCCGTCGGGGACAGTTGAACACTGAAGCTTTCTTT,CASTRRGQLNTEAFF
TRBJ2-2,few,TRBV20-1,TRBD2,TGCAGTGCGCTGGGGACTAGCGGGAGAGACACCGGGGAGCTGTTTTTT,CSALGTSGRDTGELFF
TRBJ1-1,many,TRBV29-1,.,TGCAGCGTTGTAGGGGTCCTGAACACTGAAGCTTTCTTT,CSVVGVLNTEAFF
TRBJ1-2,.,TRBV18,.,TGTGCCAGCTCACCAGGGAGGCGGAAGGCCGACTATGGCTACACCTTC,CASSPGRRKADYGYTF
TRBJ2-1,few,TRBV12-3/TRBV12-4,.,TGTGCCAGCACCCTCACGGGTCGTTACAATGAGCAGTTCTTC,CASTLTGRYNEQFF
TRBJ2-1,few,TRBV4-2,TRBD2,TGTGCCAGCACCCCACTAGCGGGAAGTGAGCAGTTCTTC,CASTPLAGSEQFF
TRBJ2-1,.,TRBV10-3,.,TGTGCCATCAAACAGTGGGAGTCGTACAATGAGCAGTTCTTC,CAIKQWESYNEQFF
TRBJ2-1,few,TRBV5-1,TRBD2,TGCGCCAGCAGTAGGGGCGGGAGTAGTGTGAATGAGCAGTTCTTC,CASSRGGSSVNEQFF
TRBJ2-7,.,TRBV12-3/TRBV12-4,TRBD1,TGTGCCAGCAATCTCCGGGACAGGGGCTCGGGCGAGCAGTACTTC,CASNLRDRGSGEQYF
TRBJ2-3,.,TRBV20-1,.,TGCAGTGCTGGGTCGATTGCGGGCACAGATACGCAGTATTTT,CSAGSIAGTDTQYF
TRBJ2-6,few,TRBV6-2/TRBV6-3,TRBD1,TGTGCCAGCAGTTCCGGACAGGGTATTTCTGGGGCCAACGTCCTGACTTTC,CASSSGQGISGANVLTF
TRBJ2-1,few,TRBV27,TRBD2,TGTGCCAGCAGTTCTATTAGCGGGGCCTACAATGAGCAGTTCTTC,CASSSISGAYNEQFF
TRBJ1-4,.,TRBV15,.,TGTGCCACCAGCAGACAGGGTGCTAATGAAAAACTGTTTTTT,CATSRQGANEKLFF
TRBJ2-1,few,TRBV5-1,TRBD2,TGCGCCAGCAGCTTTGGCCTAGCGGGGGGGAGTTCCTACAATGAGCAGTTCTTC,CASSFGLAGGSSYNEQFF
TRBJ1-3,many,TRBV5-1,.,TGCGCCAGCAGCTTGGAAGCATCGGGGGCAGTGAGCTCTGGAAACACCATATATTTT,CASSLEASGAVSSGNTIYF
TRBJ2-7,.,TRBV11-2,.,TGTGCCAGCAGCTTTCCTCTCCACGAGCAGTACTTC,CASSFPLHEQYF
TRBJ2-3,few,TRBV20-1,TRBD2,TGCAGTGCTTATAGCGGGGGGCGAGATACGCAGTATTTT,CSAYSGGRDTQYF
TRBJ2-3,few,TRBV19,.,TGTGCCACCGACCGAGGAAAAGGGACAGATACGCAGTATTTT,CATDRGKGTDTQYF
TRBJ1-1,many,TRBV4-1,.,TGCGCCAGCAGCCAAGGAATGGCCAGCTTGTTCATGAACACTGAAGCTTTCTTT,CASSQGMASLFMNTEAFF
TRBJ2-5,few,TRBV3-1,.,TGTGCCAGCAGCGGTGAAGGTCCGGGGGAAGAGACCCAGTACTTC,CASSGEGPGEETQYF
TRBJ2-3,few,TRBV29-1,.,TGCAGCGTTGAGGCGGAGCCACGCACAGATACGCAGTATTTT,CSVEAEPRTDTQYF
TRBJ2-3,many,TRBV4-1,TRBD2,TGCGCCAGCAGCTCCGGGACTAGCCCCTTTAGCACAGATACGCAGTATTTT,CASSSGTSPFSTDTQYF
TRBJ1-1,few,TRBV4-2,.,TGTGCCAGCAGCCAAGATAGGGCAATGAACACTGAAGCTTTCTTT,CASSQDRAMNTEAFF
TRBJ2-1,.,TRBV20-1,.,TGCAGTGCTATTGCCGGGGGGCCGGACAATGAGCAGTTCTTC,CSAIAGGPDNEQFF
TRBJ1-1,few,TRBV6-1,TRBD1,TGTGCCAGCAGAACGACAGGGACGAACACTGAAGCTTTCTTT,CASRTTGTNTEAFF
TRBJ2-3,.,TRBV12-3/TRBV12-4,.,TGTGCCATCTGTTTAGGCTTAACAGGGCCCCTTGGGACAGATACGCAGTATTTT,CAICLGLTGPLGTDTQYF
TRBJ2-4,many,TRBV10-1,TRBD1,TGCGCCAGCAGTGAGTCGTCGGGGACAGGTGCAATTCAGTACTTC,CASSESSGTGAIQYF
TRBJ2-5,.,TRBV6-5,TRBD2,TGTGCCAGCAGTTTTCTTAGCGGGAGGGAGGAGACCCAGTACTTC,CASSFLSGREETQYF
TRBJ2-3,.,TRBV3-1,.,TGTGCCAGCAGCCAAGATCTTCGAGCGGATACGCAGTATTTT,CASSQDLRADTQYF
TRBJ1-4,many,TRBV12-3/TRBV12-4,.,TGTGCCAGCAGATCCCAGGGGACCACTAATGAAAAACTGTTTTTT,CASRSQGTTNEKLFF
TRBJ2-1,few,TRBV20-1,.,TGCAGTGCGACGAACCCAGGGCAGGGTACCTACAATGAGCAGTTCTTC,CSATNPGQGTYNEQFF
TRBJ2-4,few,TRBV29-1,TRBD1,TGCAGCGTTGACGGGACAGGGCCCAGCATTCAGTACTTC,CSVDGTGPSIQYF
TRBJ1-5,few,TRBV11-2,TRBD1,TGTGCCAGCAGCTTGTCAGCAGGGGGAATGATGCAGCCCCAGCATTTT,CASSLSAGGMMQPQHF
TRBJ1-1,few,TRBV11-1,.,TGTGCCAGCAGCTTAGCGGCAGGGCCTTTTTTAATGAACACTGAAGCTTTCTTT,CASSLAAGPFLMNTEAFF
TRBJ2-4,few,TRBV5-1,.,TGCGCCAGCAGCGACACCGCGCAGGAGAAAAACATTCAGTACTTC,CASSDTAQEKNIQYF
TRBJ2-3,few,TRBV4-2,.,TGTGCCAGCAGCCAAGATATCGAAAATACGCAGTATTTT,CASSQDIENTQYF
TRBJ1-1,.,TRBV10-2,.,TGCGCCAGCAGAGAGCCTGGAGACCTCCGGGCTTTCTTT,CASREPGDLRAFF
TRBJ1-6,.,TRBV20-1,.,TGCAGTGCTAGAGAACCCACGGGACAAGGAAATTCACCCCTCCACTTT,CSAREPTGQGNSPLHF
TRBJ1-1,few,TRBV20-1,.,TGCAGTGCTAGAATCCAGGGAGGCACTGAAGCTTTCTTT,CSARIQGGTEAFF
TRBJ2-5,.,TRBV12-3/TRBV12-4,TRBD2,TGTGCCAGCAGCCCTTCTAGCGGCCTGGGGGAGACCCAGTACTTC,CASSPSSGLGETQYF
TRBJ2-3,few,TRBV11-2,TRBD2,TGTGCCAGCAGCCCTAGCGGGCCCGCGGATACGCAGTATTTT,CASSPSGPADTQYF
TRBJ1-5,.,TRBV24-1,.,TGTGCCACCAGTGGACTGACAGTGGGCAATCAGCCCCAGCATTTT,CATSGLTVGNQPQHF
TRBJ2-7,.,TRBV3-1,.,TGTGCCAGCAGCCTGAGAGGAGGACCGAATACCTACGAGCAGTACTTC,CASSLRGGPNTYEQYF
TRBJ2-2,.,TRBV20-1,.,TGCAGTGCTAGATTGCTTGGGGGGACGAACACCGGGGAGCTGTTTTTT,CSARLLGGTNTGELFF
TRBJ1-5,many,TRBV9,TRBD1,TGTGCCAGCAGCGTTGGACAGGGCAATCAGCCCCAGCATTTT,CASSVGQGNQPQHF
TRBJ1-1,.,TRBV29-1,.,TGCAGCGTTGAAGATCAGGGTCTTACGGCTGAAGCTTTCTTT,CSVEDQGLTAEAFF
TRBJ2-7,few,TRBV7-2,TRBD2,TGTGCCAGCAGCTTAGACAGCGGGGGGTTTTACGAGCAGTACTTC,CASSLDSGGFYEQYF